This T cell receptor (beta chain) was sequenced during a study of patients and donors after allogeneic stem cell transplantation. TCRdb re-analysed the RT-PCR reads in MiXCR, keeping a single row per CDR3 protein. The sample includes fewer than 200,000 distinct CDR3 sequences, 30% of them seen just once. The clonotype was recovered from a human donor who was either an allogeneic HSCT recipient or a stem cell or donor lymphocyte infusion donor (not recorded which). It is not recorded whose cells these are; they may come from a transplant donor. The sequencing sample was made of blood, either unsorted or a sorted T cell fraction (not recorded which).

DNA for the CDR3: TGTGCCAGCAGCCCTGGGACATTTGGCTGGGAGACCCAGTACTTC. Translating it yields CASSPGTFGWETQYF. This sequence joins TRBV28 and TRBJ2-5, with D tentatively TRBD1 (6 bases). The CDR3 contains 15 residues. CDR1 and CDR2 from the germline V gene are MDHEN and SYDVKM. Trimming removed 6 bases from V and 5 bases from J, with 19 bases in between.